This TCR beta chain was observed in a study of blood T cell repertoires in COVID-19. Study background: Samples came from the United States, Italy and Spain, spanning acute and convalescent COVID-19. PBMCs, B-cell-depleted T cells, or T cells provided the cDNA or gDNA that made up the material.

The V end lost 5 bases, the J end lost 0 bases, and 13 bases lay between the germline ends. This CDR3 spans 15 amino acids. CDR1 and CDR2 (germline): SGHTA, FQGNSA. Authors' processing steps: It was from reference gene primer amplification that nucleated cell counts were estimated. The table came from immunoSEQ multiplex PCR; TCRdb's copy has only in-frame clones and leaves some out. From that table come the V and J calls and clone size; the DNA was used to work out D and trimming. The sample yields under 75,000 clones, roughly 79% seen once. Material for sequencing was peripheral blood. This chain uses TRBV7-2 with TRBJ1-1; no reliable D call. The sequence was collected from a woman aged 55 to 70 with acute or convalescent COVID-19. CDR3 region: CASSLRLRLNTEAFF. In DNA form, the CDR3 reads TGTGCCAGCAGCCTGCGGCTCCGTCTGAACACTGAAGCTTTCTTT.